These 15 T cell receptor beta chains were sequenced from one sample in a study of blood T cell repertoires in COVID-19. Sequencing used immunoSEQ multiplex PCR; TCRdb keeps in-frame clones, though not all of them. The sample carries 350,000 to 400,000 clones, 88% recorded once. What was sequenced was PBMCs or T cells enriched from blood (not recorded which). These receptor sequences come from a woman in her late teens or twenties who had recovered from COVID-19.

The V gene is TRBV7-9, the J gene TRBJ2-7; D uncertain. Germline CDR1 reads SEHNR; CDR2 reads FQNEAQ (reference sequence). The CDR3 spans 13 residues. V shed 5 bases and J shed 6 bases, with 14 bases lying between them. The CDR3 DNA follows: TGTGCCAGCAGCGGTGGTGGAGAGCTCGAGCAGTACTTC. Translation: CASSGGGELEQYF.

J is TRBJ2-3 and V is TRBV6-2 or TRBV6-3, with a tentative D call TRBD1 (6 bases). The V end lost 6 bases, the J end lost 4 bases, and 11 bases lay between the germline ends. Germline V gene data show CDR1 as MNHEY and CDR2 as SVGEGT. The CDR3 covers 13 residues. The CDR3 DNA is TGTGCCAGCAGCGGACCAGGGGCAGATACGCAGTATTTT. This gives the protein CASSGPGADTQYF.

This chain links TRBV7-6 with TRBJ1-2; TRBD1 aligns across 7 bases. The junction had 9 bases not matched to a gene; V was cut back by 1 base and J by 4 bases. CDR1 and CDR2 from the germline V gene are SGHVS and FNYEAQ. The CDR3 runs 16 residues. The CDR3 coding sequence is TGTGCCAGCAGCTTAGGAGGAGGGGGCAACGTCTATGGCTACACCTTC. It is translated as CASSLGGGGNVYGYTF.

The CDR3 sequence: CASSPWGGVDGYTF. For the CDR3, the DNA is TGTGCCAGCAGCCCATGGGGGGGTGTGGATGGCTACACCTTC. This chain links TRBV27 with TRBJ1-2; TRBD1 might be the D (5 bases). This CDR3 spans 14 amino acids. The V end lost 6 bases, the J end lost 6 bases, and 17 bases lay between the germline ends. Germline values: CDR1 MNHEY, CDR2 SMNVEV (reference sequence).

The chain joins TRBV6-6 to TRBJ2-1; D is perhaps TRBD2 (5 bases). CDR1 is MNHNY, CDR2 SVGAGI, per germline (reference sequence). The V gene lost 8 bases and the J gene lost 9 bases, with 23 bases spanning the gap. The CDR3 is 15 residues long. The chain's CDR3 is CASRFDTETKAEQFF. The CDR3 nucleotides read TGTGCCAGCCGGTTTGATACAGAGACTAAGGCTGAGCAGTTCTTC.

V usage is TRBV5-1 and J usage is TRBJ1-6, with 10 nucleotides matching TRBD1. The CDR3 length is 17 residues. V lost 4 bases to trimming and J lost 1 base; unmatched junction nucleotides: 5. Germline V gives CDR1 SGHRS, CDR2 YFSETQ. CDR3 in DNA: TGCGCCAGCAGCCCGGACAGGGGGTTTTCCTATAATTCACCCCTCCACTTT. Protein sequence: CASSPDRGFSYNSPLHF.

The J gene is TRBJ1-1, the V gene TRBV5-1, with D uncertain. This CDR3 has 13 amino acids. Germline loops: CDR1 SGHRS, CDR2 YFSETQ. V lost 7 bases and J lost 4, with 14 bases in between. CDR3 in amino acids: CASSTAGGTEAFF. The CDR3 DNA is TGCGCCAGCTCGACGGCGGGAGGCACTGAAGCTTTCTTT.

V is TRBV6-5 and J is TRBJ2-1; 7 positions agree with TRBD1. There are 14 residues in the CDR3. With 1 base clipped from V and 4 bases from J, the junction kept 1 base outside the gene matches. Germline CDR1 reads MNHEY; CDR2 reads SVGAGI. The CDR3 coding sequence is TGTGCCAGCAGTTACTTGGGACAGTACAATGAGCAGTTCTTC. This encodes CASSYLGQYNEQFF.

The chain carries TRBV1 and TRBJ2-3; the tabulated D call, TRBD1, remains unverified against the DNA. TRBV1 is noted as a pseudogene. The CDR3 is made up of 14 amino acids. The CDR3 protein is CTSSQAGDTDTQYF. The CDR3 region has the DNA TGCACCAGCAGCCAAGCAGGGGACACAGATACGCAGTATTTT.

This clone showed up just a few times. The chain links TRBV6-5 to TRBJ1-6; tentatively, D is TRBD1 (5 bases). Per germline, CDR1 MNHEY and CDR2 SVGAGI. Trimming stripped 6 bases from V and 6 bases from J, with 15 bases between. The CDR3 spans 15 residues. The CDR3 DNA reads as TGTGCCAGCAGGGAGCGGGGCATCCCTAATTCACCCCTCCACTTT. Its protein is CASRERGIPNSPLHF.

The CDR3 region is CASSPITGATEAFF. In DNA, the CDR3 is TGTGCCAGCAGCCCTATAACAGGGGCCACTGAAGCTTTCTTT. This sequence joins TRBV7-3 and TRBJ1-1, with 7 bases fitting TRBD1. The CDR3 length is 14 residues. Germline CDR1 SGHTA, CDR2 FQGTGA. V trimming: 5 bases; J trimming: 4 bases; junction bases outside the gene matches: 7.

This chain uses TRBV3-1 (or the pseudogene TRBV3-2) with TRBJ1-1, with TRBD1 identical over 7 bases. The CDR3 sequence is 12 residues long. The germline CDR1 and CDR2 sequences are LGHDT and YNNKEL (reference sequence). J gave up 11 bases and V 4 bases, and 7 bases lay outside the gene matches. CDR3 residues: CASSPQGGQAFF. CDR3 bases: TGTGCCAGCAGCCCTCAGGGGGGTCAGGCTTTCTTT.

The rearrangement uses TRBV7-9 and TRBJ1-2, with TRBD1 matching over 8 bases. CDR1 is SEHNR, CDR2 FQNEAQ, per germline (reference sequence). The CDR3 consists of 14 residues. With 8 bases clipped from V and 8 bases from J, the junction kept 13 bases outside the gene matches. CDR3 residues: CASGGDRSNTGYTF. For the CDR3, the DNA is TGTGCCAGCGGGGGGGACAGGAGCAACACAGGCTACACCTTC.

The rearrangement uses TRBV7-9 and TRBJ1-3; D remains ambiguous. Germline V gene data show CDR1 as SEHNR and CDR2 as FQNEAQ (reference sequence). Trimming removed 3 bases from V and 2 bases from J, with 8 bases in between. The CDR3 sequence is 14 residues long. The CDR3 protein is CASSFAVPGNTIYF. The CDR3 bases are TGTGCCAGCAGCTTTGCAGTCCCTGGAAACACCATATATTTT.

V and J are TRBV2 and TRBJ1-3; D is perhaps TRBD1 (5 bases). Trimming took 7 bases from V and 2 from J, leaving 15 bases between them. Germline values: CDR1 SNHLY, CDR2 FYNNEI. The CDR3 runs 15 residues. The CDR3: CASKQVNQPGNTIYF. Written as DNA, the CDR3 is TGTGCCAGCAAACAGGTCAACCAGCCTGGAAACACCATATATTTT.